The clone carrying this T cell receptor (beta chain) was detected many times. CDR1 is SEHNR and CDR2 is FQNEAQ in the germline V gene (reference sequence). The CDR3 is made up of 13 amino acids. Between the trimmed V and J ends, which lost 1 base and 5 bases, there was a span of 8 bases. PCR was performed a second time for 7 to 11 cycles using a sample-barcoded 5' primer and a J-beta primer mix. One entry per CDR3 protein results from TCRdb running MiXCR on the 5' RACE reads. The table records around 900,000 distinct CDR3 sequences, about 28% of them present only once. The data were taken from a study of blood T cells in healthy people across ages.

This sequence joins TRBV7-9 and TRBJ1-1; D call uncertain. The receptor comes from an elderly woman in good health. Sequenced: blood. The DNA for the CDR3 is TGTGCCAGCAGCTTAGACAGTTGGACTGAAGCTTTCTTT. Translated: CASSLDSWTEAFF.